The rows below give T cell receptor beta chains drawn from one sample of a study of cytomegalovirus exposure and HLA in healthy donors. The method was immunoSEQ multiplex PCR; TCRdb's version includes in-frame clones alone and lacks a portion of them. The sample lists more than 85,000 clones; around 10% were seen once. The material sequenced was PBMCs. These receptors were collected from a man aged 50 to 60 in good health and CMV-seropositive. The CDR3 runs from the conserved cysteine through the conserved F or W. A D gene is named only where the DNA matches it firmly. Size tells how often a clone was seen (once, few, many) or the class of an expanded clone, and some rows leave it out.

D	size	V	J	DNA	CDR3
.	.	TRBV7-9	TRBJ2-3	TGTGCCAGCAGCTTTACACAGAGCACGCAGTATTTT	CASSFTQSTQYF
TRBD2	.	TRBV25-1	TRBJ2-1	TGTGCAGGGGGTCTAGCGGGAAGGAGAAGCGCCTACAATGAGCAGTTCTTC	CAGGLAGRRSAYNEQFF
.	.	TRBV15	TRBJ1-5	TGTGCCACCAGCAGGACCCAGGGCCAGCCCCAGCATTTT	CATSRTQGQPQHF
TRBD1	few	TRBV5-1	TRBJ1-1	TGCGCCAGCAGCTCAGCCGGGACAGGGGGTCACACTGAAGCTTTCTTT	CASSSAGTGGHTEAFF
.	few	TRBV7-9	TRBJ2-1	TGTGCCAGCAGCCCCCAGGTCGGCCAGGGGCTAAATGAGCAGTTCTTC	CASSPQVGQGLNEQFF
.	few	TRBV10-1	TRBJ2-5	TGCGCCAGCAGTGACCAGGCGGGAGAGACCCAGTACTTC	CASSDQAGETQYF
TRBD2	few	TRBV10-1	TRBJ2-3	TGCGCCAGCAGTGAGGGAGCGGGAACTAGCACAGATACGCAGTATTTT	CASSEGAGTSTDTQYF
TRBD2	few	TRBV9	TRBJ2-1	TGTGCCAGCGGGAGCGGGAGATACAATGAGCAGTTCTTC	CASGSGRYNEQFF
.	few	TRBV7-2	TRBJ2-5	TGTGCCAGCAGCTTAGGGAGGGCCGGGGAGACCCAGTACTTC	CASSLGRAGETQYF
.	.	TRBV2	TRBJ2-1	TGTGCCAGCTGGGCGTCAGGGGCGGAGGTGGAGCAGTTCTTC	CASWASGAEVEQFF
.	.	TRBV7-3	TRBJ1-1	TGTGCCAGCAGCCAAAACAAGAACACTGAAGCTTTCTTT	CASSQNKNTEAFF
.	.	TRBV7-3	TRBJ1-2	TGTGCCAGCAGCTTAACGAGGTCGTCTACTGGCTACACCTTC	CASSLTRSSTGYTF
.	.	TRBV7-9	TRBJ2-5	TGTGCCAGCAGCTTAGCTCAGGGGGGTCAAGAGACCCAGTACTTC	CASSLAQGGQETQYF
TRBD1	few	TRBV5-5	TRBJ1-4	TGTGCCAGCAGCGAAGGGGACAGGGGGTACGAAAAACTGTTTTTT	CASSEGDRGYEKLFF
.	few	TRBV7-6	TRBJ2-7	TGTGCCAGCAGCTCAGGACAGCCCTACGAGCAGTACTTC	CASSSGQPYEQYF
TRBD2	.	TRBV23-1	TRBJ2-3	TGCGCCAGCAGTCAACCCCAACGGGAGGGGGCAGATACGCAGTATTTT	CASSQPQREGADTQYF
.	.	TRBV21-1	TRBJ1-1	TGTGCCAGCAGCAAAGATCGTCGGCAGGGTGCTTTCTTT	CASSKDRRQGAFF
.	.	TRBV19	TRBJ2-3	TGTGCCAGCCGCTATCAGGGTACGCAGTATTTT	CASRYQGTQYF
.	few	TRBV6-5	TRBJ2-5	TGTGCCAGCAGTTACTCGCCGAAGAGGAGAGAGGCCCAGTACTTC	CASSYSPKRREAQYF
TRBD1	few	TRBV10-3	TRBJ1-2	TGTGCCATCAGTGAAGTAGAGGGGGCGCGAGATGGCTACACCTTC	CAISEVEGARDGYTF
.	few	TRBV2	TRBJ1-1	TGTGCCAGCAGTGAAGTTGCAGGGGAGAACACTGAAGCTTTCTTT	CASSEVAGENTEAFF
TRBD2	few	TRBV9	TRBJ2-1	TGTGCCAGCAGCGTAGGGCTAGCGGAGGGCCATGAGCAGTTCTTC	CASSVGLAEGHEQFF
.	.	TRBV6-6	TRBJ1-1	TGTGCCAGCAGTACCGACAGGAGCACTGAAGCTTTCTTT	CASSTDRSTEAFF
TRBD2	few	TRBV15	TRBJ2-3	TGTGCCACCAGCGGGATAGCGGGAGGGTCAGATACGCAGTATTTT	CATSGIAGGSDTQYF
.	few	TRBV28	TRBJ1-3	TGTGCCAGTAATACAGGCCCTCCTGGAAACACCATATATTTT	CASNTGPPGNTIYF
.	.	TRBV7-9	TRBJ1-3	TGTGCCAGCAGCTTAGACAGCAACTCTGGAAACACCATATATTTT	CASSLDSNSGNTIYF
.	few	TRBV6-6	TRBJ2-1	TGTGCCAGCATTAAGGGGGACGACTACAATGAGCAGTTCTTC	CASIKGDDYNEQFF
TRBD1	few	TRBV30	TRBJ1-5	TGTGCCTGGAGTGAGTTTTGGACAGGGTCTAGCAATCAGCCCCAGCATTTT	CAWSEFWTGSSNQPQHF
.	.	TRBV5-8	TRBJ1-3	TGTGCCAGCAGCTTGAGAGGGTCCACCTCTGGAAACACCATATATTTT	CASSLRGSTSGNTIYF
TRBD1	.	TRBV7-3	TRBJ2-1	TGTGCCAGCAGCCGACTGAAAACCGGGACAGGGGCTGCTATTAGCTCCTACAATGAGCAGTTCTTC	CASSRLKTGTGAAISSYNEQFF
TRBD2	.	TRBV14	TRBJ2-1	TGTGCCAGCAGCCACCTGACTATCTCAGCGGGAGTGGTATCCTACAATGAGCAGTTCTTC	CASSHLTISAGVVSYNEQFF
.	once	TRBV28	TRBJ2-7	TGTGCCAGCAGTTTATCGGGGGTCTTCGGGTCAGGGGGAAGCTCCTACGAGCAGTACTTC	CASSLSGVFGSGGSSYEQYF